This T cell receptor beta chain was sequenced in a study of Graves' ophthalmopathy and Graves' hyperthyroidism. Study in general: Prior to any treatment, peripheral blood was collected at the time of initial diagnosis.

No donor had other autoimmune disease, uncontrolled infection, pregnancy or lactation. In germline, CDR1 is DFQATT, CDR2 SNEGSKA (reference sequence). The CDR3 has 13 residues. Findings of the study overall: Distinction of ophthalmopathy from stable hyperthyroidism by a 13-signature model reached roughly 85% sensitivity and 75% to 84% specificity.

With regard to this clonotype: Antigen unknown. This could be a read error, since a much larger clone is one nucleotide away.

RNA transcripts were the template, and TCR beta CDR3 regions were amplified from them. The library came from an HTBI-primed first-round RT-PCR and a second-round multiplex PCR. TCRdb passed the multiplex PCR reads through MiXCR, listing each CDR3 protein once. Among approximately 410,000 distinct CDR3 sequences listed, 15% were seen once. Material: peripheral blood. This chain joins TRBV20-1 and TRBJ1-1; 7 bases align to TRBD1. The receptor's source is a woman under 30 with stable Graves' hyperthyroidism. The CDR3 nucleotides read TGCAGTGCTAAGGGACAGATGAACACTGAAGCTGTCTTT. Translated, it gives CSAKGQMNTEAVF.